This passage covers 21 T cell receptor beta chains from one sample sequenced in a study of blood T cell repertoires in COVID-19. The repertoire was sequenced with immunoSEQ multiplex PCR; TCRdb's copy has only in-frame clones and lacks some. The sample lists some 110,000 clones, around nine tenths occurring once. Material: peripheral blood. These receptors originate from a human donor with active COVID-19. The donor label of this sample is uncertain.

This clone was recorded a few times. This chain links TRBV7-9 with TRBJ2-1, with TRBD1 matching 8 bases. CDR3 length: 15 residues. The germline gives CDR1 SEHNR, CDR2 FQNEAQ (reference sequence). Trimming cost V 4 bases and J 7 bases; bases outside gene matches: 9. DNA for the CDR3: TGTGCCAGCAGCTCGGACAGGGAGGTTTGGAATGAGCAGTTCTTC. Protein product: CASSSDREVWNEQFF.

The genes are TRBV19 and TRBJ1-3; no reliable D call. Trimming took off 9 bases at V and 0 bases at J, with 15 bases between the two ends. Germline V gene data show CDR1 as LNHDA and CDR2 as SQIVND (reference sequence). The length of the CDR3 is 15 residues. The CDR3 DNA is TGTGCCAGCCTGAAAGGGAGCTACTCTGGAAACACCATATATTTT. This sequence encodes CASLKGSYSGNTIYF.

The chain links TRBV5-8 to TRBJ1-1; TRBD1 aligns across 7 bases. From germline, CDR1 is SGHTS and CDR2 YDEGEE. CDR3 length: 11 amino acids. With V trimmed by 4 bases and J by 11 bases, 5 bases remained unmatched. The CDR3 here is CASSADRRAFF. The CDR3, as DNA: TGTGCCAGCAGCGCGGACAGGAGGGCTTTCTTT.

This chain connects TRBV4-3 to TRBJ2-5; no clear D gene. This CDR3 region has 15 residues. V was trimmed by 0 bases and J by 1 base, leaving 9 bases between them. The germline V gene encodes CDR1 LGHNA and CDR2 YSLEER. CDR3 sequence reads: CASSQDLSTQETQYF. The CDR3 region has the DNA TGCGCCAGCAGCCAAGATCTGTCTACCCAAGAGACCCAGTACTTC.

The genes are TRBV4-3 and TRBJ2-3; D is perhaps TRBD1 (6 bases). CDR1 LGHNA and CDR2 YSLEER come from the germline V gene. CDR3 length equals 14 residues. V gave up 4 bases and J gave up 1 base, with 9 bases separating them. CDR3 in DNA: TGCGCCAGCAGCCTACAGGGTGGCACAGATACGCAGTATTTT. Amino acid sequence: CASSLQGGTDTQYF.

The chain employs TRBV5-1 and TRBJ2-2, with D perhaps TRBD1 (5 bases). This CDR3 comprises 15 residues. Germline V gives CDR1 SGHRS, CDR2 YFSETQ. The germline V and J ends were trimmed by 0 bases and 7 bases, with 13 bases remaining between them. Here the CDR3 DNA reads TGCGCCAGCAGCTTGGGGGGCAGATCCCTCGGGGAGCTGTTTTTT. Translation: CASSLGGRSLGELFF.

The genes are TRBV5-1 and TRBJ2-1, with 8 bases lining up with TRBD1. Per germline, CDR1 SGHRS and CDR2 YFSETQ. The CDR3 contains 15 residues. The V and J ends lost 4 bases and 2 bases, in that order; junction bases with no gene match: 5. The CDR3 DNA sequence: TGCGCCAGCAGCCGGACAGGGAATACCTACAATGAGCAGTTCTTC. Amino acid sequence: CASSRTGNTYNEQFF.

This sequence joins TRBV6-5 and TRBJ2-7, with TRBD1 identical over 7 bases. This CDR3 region has 13 residues. Per germline, CDR1 MNHEY and CDR2 SVGAGI. V was pared by 8 bases and J by 3 bases, with 7 bases of the junction left unmatched. Here the CDR3 reads CASRRDSFYEQYF. DNA of the CDR3: TGTGCCAGCCGCAGGGACAGCTTCTACGAGCAGTACTTC.

The DNA of the CDR3 is TGTGCCAGCAGCGTAGGTCTAGCTCACACGCAGTATTTT. Amino acid sequence: CASSVGLAHTQYF. The chain recombines TRBV9 with TRBJ2-3; TRBD2 might be the D (5 bases). Germline lookup yields CDR1 SGDLS and CDR2 YYNGEE. CDR3 length equals 13 residues. The V gene lost 0 bases and the J gene lost 9 bases, with 11 bases spanning the gap.

The J gene is TRBJ1-1, the V gene TRBV3-1 (or the pseudogene TRBV3-2); no clear D gene. V shed 6 bases and J shed 0 bases, with 11 bases lying between them. CDR1 is LGHDT and CDR2 is YNNKEL in the germline V gene (reference sequence). The CDR3 covers 14 residues. The CDR3 nucleotides are TGTGCCAGCAGGACCGCTGGGCTGAACACTGAAGCTTTCTTT. Residues: CASRTAGLNTEAFF.

The chain uses TRBV7-9 and TRBJ1-5; D perhaps matches TRBD1 (6 bases). Germline CDR1 is SEHNR and CDR2 is FQNEAQ (reference sequence). V lost 5 bases to trimming and J lost 10 bases, with 15 bases between them. This CDR3 is built from 13 residues. CDR3 region: CASSRGGAPPQHF. The CDR3 bases are TGTGCCAGCAGCCGCGGGGGGGCCCCCCCCCAGCATTTT.

The gene calls are TRBV27 and TRBJ2-4; D is possibly TRBD1 (6 bases). The CDR3 totals 16 residues. Trimming stripped 5 bases from V and 5 bases from J, with 19 bases between. In germline, CDR1 is MNHEY, CDR2 SMNVEV (reference sequence). CDR3 nucleotide sequence: TGTGCCAGCAGTCTGAGGACAGACACCCGGGAAAACATTCAGTACTTC. Translated: CASSLRTDTRENIQYF.

The V and J genes are TRBV5-1 and TRBJ1-4; 8 positions match TRBD1. The junction had 7 bases not matched to a gene; V was cut back by 4 bases and J by 8 bases. CDR1 is SGHRS and CDR2 is YFSETQ in the germline V gene. The CDR3 has 14 amino acids. The CDR3 is CASSLGQVGEKLFF. CDR3 coding DNA: TGCGCCAGCAGCCTGGGACAGGTCGGGGAAAAACTGTTTTTT.

V gene TRBV10-1 combines with J gene TRBJ2-7; 11 bases match TRBD2. Germline V gene lookup returns CDR1 WNHNN and CDR2 SYGVQD (reference sequence). This CDR3 has 14 amino acids. V shed 3 bases, J shed 3 bases, and the junction held 1 base outside the gene matches. DNA for the CDR3: TGCGCCAGCAGTGACGGGACTAGCGGCTACGAGCAGTACTTC. Its protein is CASSDGTSGYEQYF.

This clone was observed once. The chain joins TRBV30 to TRBJ1-5, with 8 nucleotides matching TRBD1. CDR3 length equals 14 residues. V was clipped by 2 bases and J by 2 bases; unmatched bases: 2. Germline values: CDR1 GTSNPN, CDR2 SVGIG (reference sequence). This CDR3 is CAWSPQGGNQPQHF. CDR3 DNA: TGTGCCTGGAGTCCACAGGGGGGCAATCAGCCCCAGCATTTT.

This rearrangement joins TRBV5-1 to TRBJ2-5; no definite D call. The CDR3 is 16 amino acids. V shed 5 bases and J shed 3 bases, with 20 bases lying between them. Germline loops: CDR1 SGHRS, CDR2 YFSETQ. The CDR3 region is CASRKSALPTKETQYF. CDR3 DNA: TGCGCCAGCAGGAAATCTGCACTACCGACGAAAGAGACCCAGTACTTC.

The V call is TRBV7-2, the J call TRBJ1-1; 8 nucleotides match TRBD1. The germline V gene encodes CDR1 SGHTA and CDR2 FQGNSA. V lost 5 bases, J lost 1 base, and 3 bases stayed unmatched. The CDR3 extends over 14 amino acids. This CDR3 reads CASSRTGTNTEAFF. The CDR3 bases are TGTGCCAGCAGCCGGACAGGGACGAACACTGAAGCTTTCTTT.

The chain is built from TRBV7-3 and TRBJ2-1; 8 bases agree with TRBD1. After removal of 5 bases from V and 0 bases from J, the junction contained 3 bases not matched to a gene. Germline V gives CDR1 SGHTA, CDR2 FQGTGA. This CDR3 region has 15 residues. CDR3 DNA sequence: TGTGCCAGCAGCATAGGGACAGGCTCCTACAATGAGCAGTTCTTC. Translating gives CASSIGTGSYNEQFF.

The CDR3 is CASSLRAGTGELFF. CDR3 bases: TGTGCCAGCAGCCTAAGAGCGGGCACCGGGGAGCTGTTTTTT. The V gene is TRBV11-2, the J gene TRBJ2-2; D perhaps matches TRBD2 (6 bases). The V gene lost 5 bases and the J gene lost 4 bases, with 11 bases spanning the gap. The germline CDR1 and CDR2 sequences are SGHAT and FQNNGV. The length of the CDR3 is 14 residues. Full variable domain (remainder filled in from reference TRBV11-2 and TRBJ2-2): EAGVAQSPRYKIIEKRQSVAFWCNPISGHATLYWYQQILGQGPKLLIQFQNNGVVDDSQLPKDRFSAERLKGVDSTLKIQPAKLEDSAVYLCASSLRAGTGELFFGEGSRLTVL.

The CDR3 region has the DNA TGCGCCAGCGGCCGCGGTACCGCGGACTCCTACGAGCAGTACTTC. This gives the protein CASGRGTADSYEQYF. V gene TRBV5-1 combines with J gene TRBJ2-7; no reliable D call. V was shortened by 7 bases and J by 0 bases, with 17 bases between the two germline ends. Per germline, CDR1 SGHRS and CDR2 YFSETQ. The CDR3 is 15 residues long.

The rearrangement uses TRBV28 and TRBJ1-1; 7 bases align to TRBD1. Losses at the gene ends were 1 base for V and 3 bases for J; bases not matched to a gene: 5. Germline CDR1 reads MDHEN; CDR2 reads SYDVKM. The CDR3 has 15 residues. The CDR3 nucleotides read TGTGCCAGCAGTTTATTCGGAACAGGGGACACTGAAGCTTTCTTT. This encodes CASSLFGTGDTEAFF.